One sample yielded the 15 T cell receptor beta chains listed below, sequenced in a study of blood T cell repertoires in COVID-19. Sequencing used immunoSEQ multiplex PCR; TCRdb keeps in-frame clones, though not all of them. The sample has a few hundred thousand clones; roughly 84% are singletons. The specimen sequenced was peripheral blood. These receptors were obtained from a man aged 50 to 60 with COVID-19, enrolled during active disease.

This clone was seen a single time. J is TRBJ1-2 and V is TRBV19, with D possibly TRBD1 on 6 matching bases. The CDR3 has 14 residues. CDR1 is LNHDA, CDR2 SQIVND, per germline (reference sequence). V lost 5 bases to trimming and J lost 5 bases, with 15 bases between them. CDR3 region: CASSPTGTNYGYTF. The CDR3 nucleotides read TGTGCCAGTAGTCCGACCGGGACAAATTATGGCTACACCTTC. The variable domain in full, with the rest retrieved from reference TRBV19 and TRBJ1-2, is DGGITQSPKYLFRKEGQNVTLSCEQNLNHDAMYWYRQDPGQGLRLIYYSQIVNDFQKGDIAEGYSVSREKKESFPLTVTSAQKNPTAFYLCASSPTGTNYGYTFGSGTRLTVV.

The rearrangement joins TRBV10-1 to TRBJ2-5; maybe TRBD1 (5 bases). In germline, CDR1 is WNHNN, CDR2 SYGVQD (reference sequence). The CDR3 has 14 amino acids. V was cut by 5 bases and J by 2 bases, with 12 bases left in between. The CDR3 loop is CASSPYRRQETQYF. The CDR3 nucleotides are TGCGCCAGCAGTCCATACAGGCGGCAAGAGACCCAGTACTTC.

The chain carries TRBV29-1 and TRBJ2-5; TRBD1 aligns across 9 bases. V was clipped by 3 bases and J by 5 bases; unmatched bases: 10. Germline assignment: CDR1 SQVTM and CDR2 ANQGSEA. The CDR3 has 15 amino acids. The CDR3 DNA sequence: TGCAGCGTTGAGCCCAGGACAGGGGTTGGGGAGACCCAGTACTTC. Residues: CSVEPRTGVGETQYF.

This clone has only a few counts. The chain recombines TRBV24-1 with TRBJ1-5, with D hard to call. The CDR3 runs 14 residues. CDR1 is KGHDR, CDR2 SFDVKD, per germline. Trimming removed 0 bases from V and 7 bases from J, with 9 bases in between. CDR3 nucleotides: TGTGCCACCAGTGATTTGGCCGCGGGCCAGCCCCAGCATTTT. Translated: CATSDLAAGQPQHF.

The rearrangement links TRBV6-5 to TRBJ2-5, with D hard to call. The CDR3 totals 13 residues. The germline V gene encodes CDR1 MNHEY and CDR2 SVGAGI. V was shortened by 6 bases and J by 1 base, with 9 bases between the two germline ends. The CDR3 here is CASRSTLQETQYF. The CDR3 region has the DNA TGTGCCAGCAGGTCGACTCTCCAAGAGACCCAGTACTTC.

The rearrangement links TRBV7-9 to TRBJ2-7; 7 bases match TRBD1. V lost 3 bases, J lost 6 bases, and 8 bases stayed unmatched. CDR3 length equals 14 residues. The V gene's germline CDR1 is SEHNR and CDR2 FQNEAQ (reference sequence). The CDR3 sequence: CASSFQGDPIEQYF. The CDR3 DNA sequence: TGTGCCAGCAGCTTCCAGGGGGATCCCATCGAGCAGTACTTC. Filled out from reference TRBV7-9 and TRBJ2-7, the complete variable domain reads DTGVSQNPRHKITKRGQNVTFRCDPISEHNRLYWYRQTLGQGPEFLTYFQNEAQLEKSRLLSDRFSAERPKGSFSTLEIQRTEQGDSAMYLCASSFQGDPIEQYFGPGTRLTVT.

V gene TRBV2 combines with J gene TRBJ2-1; the match to TRBD2 covers 10 bases. The trim removed 9 bases at V and 9 bases at J, leaving 8 bases unmatched. From germline, CDR1 is SNHLY and CDR2 FYNNEI. This CDR3 contains 13 residues. The CDR3: CASQSGGAREQFF. The CDR3 DNA follows: TGTGCCAGTCAAAGCGGGGGGGCCCGTGAGCAGTTCTTC.

The gene calls are TRBV7-3 and TRBJ2-5, with a tentative D call TRBD2 (7 bases). The CDR3 has 14 amino acids. CDR1 and CDR2 from the germline V gene are SGHTA and FQGTGA. With 5 bases removed from V and 1 base from J, the gap between germline ends came to 11 bases. CDR3 amino acids: CASSKGGPQETQYF. CDR3 nucleotide sequence: TGTGCCAGCAGCAAGGGGGGGCCCCAAGAGACCCAGTACTTC. Variable domain in full (rest from reference TRBV7-3 and TRBJ2-5): GAGVSQTPSNKVTEKGKYVELRCDPISGHTALYWYRQSLGQGPEFLIYFQGTGAADDSGLPNDRFFAVRPEGSVSTLKIQRTERGDSAVYLCASSKGGPQETQYFGPGTRLLVL.

The chain couples TRBV4-2 to TRBJ2-3; 9 bases map to TRBD2. The germline CDR1 and CDR2 sequences are LGHNA and YNFKEQ. With 2 bases clipped from V and 5 bases from J, the junction kept 5 bases outside the gene matches. The CDR3 runs 15 residues. CDR3 sequence: CASSQRAGGEDTQYF. The CDR3 DNA reads TGTGCCAGCAGCCAACGTGCGGGGGGGGAAGATACGCAGTATTTT.

CDR3 coding DNA: TGCAGTGCTAGTGAGGGGTCAGGGGGCTCCATGGGTGGCTACACCTTC. The encoded protein is CSASEGSGGSMGGYTF. The V call is TRBV20-1, the J call TRBJ1-2; TRBD1 matches 8 bases. From germline, CDR1 is DFQATT and CDR2 SNEGSKA (reference sequence). The CDR3 contains 16 residues. V gave up 3 bases and J gave up 7 bases; unmatched junction bases: 16.

This sequence joins TRBV6-5 and TRBJ2-1, with 10 nucleotides matching TRBD2. The junction had 8 bases not matched to a gene; V was cut back by 8 bases and J by 4 bases. The CDR3 is 15 amino acids. The germline gives CDR1 MNHEY, CDR2 SVGAGI. The CDR3 bases are TGTGCCAGCTCATCCACTAGCGGGGCTTACAATGAGCAGTTCTTC. Residues: CASSSTSGAYNEQFF.

CDR3: CASSLLGRMNTEAFF. As DNA, the CDR3 is TGTGCCAGCAGTTTATTGGGCAGAATGAACACTGAAGCTTTCTTT. The V call is TRBV28, the J call TRBJ1-1; no clear D. The CDR3 spans 15 residues. V was clipped by 1 base and J by 0 bases, with 9 bases between them. The germline V gene encodes CDR1 MDHEN and CDR2 SYDVKM.

V is TRBV15 and J is TRBJ2-7, with a weak D call TRBD2 (7 bases). Trimming took off 5 bases at V and 3 bases at J, with 14 bases between the two ends. The CDR3 has 14 residues. Per germline, CDR1 LNHNV and CDR2 YYDKDF (reference sequence). CDR3 loop: CATSSRGAIYEQYF. CDR3 DNA: TGTGCCACCAGCTCTCGGGGGGCAATCTACGAGCAGTACTTC.

The genes are TRBV28 and TRBJ2-1; D may be TRBD2 (5 bases). Trimming removed 7 bases from V and 6 bases from J, with 10 bases in between. The CDR3 runs 12 residues. Germline CDR1 is MDHEN and CDR2 is SYDVKM. CDR3 amino acids: CASIRGSNEQFF. The CDR3 DNA reads TGTGCCAGCATTCGGGGTTCCAATGAGCAGTTCTTC. Drawing the rest from reference TRBV28 and TRBJ2-1, the complete variable domain is DVKVTQSSRYLVKRTGEKVFLECVQDMDHENMFWYRQDPGLGLRLIYFSYDVKMKEKGDIPEGYSVSREKKERFSLILESASTNQTSMYLCASIRGSNEQFFGPGTRLTVL.

The V and J genes are TRBV6-2 or TRBV6-3 and TRBJ2-5; a weak D match, TRBD2 (5 bases). Germline lookup yields CDR1 MNHEY and CDR2 SVGEGT. The CDR3 covers 14 residues. V gave up 5 bases and J gave up 2 bases, with 12 bases separating them. The CDR3 nucleotides read TGTGCCAGCAGTCAGAGATCGGGGCAAGAGACCCAGTACTTC. Encoded protein: CASSQRSGQETQYF.